The rows below give T cell receptor beta chains drawn from one sample of a study of T cell responses to AZD1222 COVID-19 vaccine. Sequencing was performed with immunoSEQ multiplex PCR; in TCRdb, only in-frame clones are kept and a portion is missing. The sample holds about 170,000 clones, more than 85% seen once. This specimen was peripheral blood, taken on day 0 of AZD1222 vaccination. The receptor source for this set is an adult in good health. The CDR3 runs from the conserved cysteine through the conserved F or W. A D gene is named only where the DNA matches it firmly. Part of the rows lack a size; the others show once, few, many or a class for expanded clones.

j_call clone_size d_call v_call cdr3_nt cdr3_aa
TRBJ1-5 NA NA TRBV24-1 TGTGCCACCAGTGCTGCTGGGAGGCAGCCCCAGCATTTT CATSAAGRQPQHF
TRBJ1-2 NA NA TRBV6-5 TGTGCCAGCAGTTACGTCGGGAGCGGACGGTATGGCTACACCTTC CASSYVGSGRYGYTF
TRBJ1-1 NA NA TRBV7-6 TGTGCCAGCAGCTTAGTAAGGGATGGGGCGTCGAACACTGAAGCTTTCTTT CASSLVRDGASNTEAFF
TRBJ1-1 NA NA TRBV4-1 TGCGCCAGCAGCCATAACAGACCTGTAGAAGCTTTCTTT CASSHNRPVEAFF
TRBJ1-3 NA TRBD1 TRBV2 TGTGCCAGCGGGGGGACAGGGGGCTTTTCTGCTGGAAACACCATATATTTT CASGGTGGFSAGNTIYF
TRBJ1-5 NA NA TRBV5-6 TGTGCCAGCAGCTTGGGACTCTCTAGCAATCAGCCCCAGCATTTT CASSLGLSSNQPQHF
TRBJ1-2 NA TRBD1 TRBV7-8 TGTGCCAGCAGCTTAGTCCGGACAGGGGATGGCTACACCTTC CASSLVRTGDGYTF
TRBJ1-4 NA TRBD1 TRBV11-2 TGTGCCAGCAGCGATTGGGACAGGGGAGATGAAAAACTGTTTTTT CASSDWDRGDEKLFF
TRBJ1-1 NA NA TRBV7-9 TGTGCCAGCAGCTTACCCGCAGAACAGAACACTGAAGCTTTCTTT CASSLPAEQNTEAFF
TRBJ2-1 NA NA TRBV11-3 TGTGCCAGCAGCTTGGCCGGAGGGACGTACAATGAGCAGTTCTTC CASSLAGGTYNEQFF
TRBJ1-1 NA NA TRBV5-1 TGCGCCAGCAGCCAGACCCCCGCCAACACTGAAGCTTTCTTT CASSQTPANTEAFF
TRBJ2-6 NA TRBD1 TRBV6-4 TGTGCCAGCAGCCGGGACAGGGCCAGCTCTGGGGCCAACGTCCTGACTTTC CASSRDRASSGANVLTF
TRBJ2-7 NA TRBD1 TRBV3-1/TRBV3-2 TGTGCCAGCAGCCAAGACCTAGGGACAGTCTTTGACCTTTCTTCCTACGAGCAGTACTTC CASSQDLGTVFDLSSYEQYF
TRBJ2-5 NA TRBD1 TRBV7-9 TGTGCCAGCAGCTTAGTCAGGGGGGAGACCCAGTACTTC CASSLVRGETQYF
TRBJ1-2 NA NA TRBV2 TGTGCCAGCAGTGACCCCGAAACAGGTGCCAGGGGCTACACCTTC CASSDPETGARGYTF
TRBJ1-2 NA TRBD1 TRBV6-4 TGTGCCAGCAGAGCCGGGACAGCTAACTATGGCTACACCTTC CASRAGTANYGYTF
TRBJ1-4 few NA TRBV5-6 TGTGCCAGCAGCTTGGTATCCGGGGTGGATGAAAAACTGTTTTTT CASSLVSGVDEKLFF
TRBJ1-5 once NA TRBV7-8 TGTGCCAGCAGCTTAACGGGCCTAGGGGCTCGAAATCAGCCCCAGCATTTT CASSLTGLGARNQPQHF
TRBJ2-1 NA NA TRBV7-2 TGTGCCAGCAGCTTATTGTCTGACAATGAGCAGTTCTTC CASSLLSDNEQFF
TRBJ1-2 NA TRBD1 TRBV6-5 TGTGCCGCCAAAACGAGGGGACAGACTAACTATGGCTACACCTTC CAAKTRGQTNYGYTF
TRBJ1-1 NA NA TRBV6-5 TGTGCCAGCAGTTACGCGAGGGGGAACACTGAAGCTTTCTTT CASSYARGNTEAFF
TRBJ1-6 NA TRBD1 TRBV11-2 TGTGCCAGCAGCTCCTGGACAGGGGGACATTCACCCCTCCACTTT CASSSWTGGHSPLHF
TRBJ1-1 NA TRBD1 TRBV18 TGTGCCAGCTCACCACTACCGGGACAGGGGACTGAAGCTTTCTTT CASSPLPGQGTEAFF
TRBJ2-3 NA NA TRBV19 TGTGCCAGTAGGGTTCGGGGCCTCACAGATACGCAGTATTTT CASRVRGLTDTQYF
TRBJ1-3 NA NA TRBV7-6 TGTGCCAGCAGCTTAGTGCGGGGGGCACTAGACACCATATATTTT CASSLVRGALDTIYF
TRBJ1-2 once NA TRBV9 TGTGCCAGCAAGGAAGAAAGCTATGGCTACACCTTC CASKEESYGYTF
TRBJ1-2 NA TRBD1 TRBV5-4 TGTGCCAGCAGCTTAGGGGACAGAAGATACTCCACCTTC CASSLGDRRYSTF
TRBJ2-2 NA NA TRBV9 TGTGCCAGCAGCGTAGAATTTACAGGGCGTACCGGGGAGCTGTTTTTT CASSVEFTGRTGELFF